The entry below describes one TCR beta chain. Its antigen remains unidentified. The CDR3 has 11 residues. The germline V gene has CDR1 SQVTM and CDR2 ANQGSEA. The V end was cut by 6 bases, the J end by 2 bases, with 8 bases between. Constant-segment primers were used for 5'RACE, and the resulting TCR alpha and TCR beta cDNA libraries carried sample barcodes and UMIs. TCRdb passed the 5' RACE reads through MiXCR, listing each CDR3 protein once. The sample yields about 130,000 distinct CDR3 sequences, about 17% seen once. The data belong to a study of T-cell memory formation after mild COVID-19. General observations from the study: Memory sampled before infection contained some responding clones, suggesting cross-reactive memory joined.

The sequence derives from an adult woman who had mild COVID-19 (a few samples of this study predate the infection). Cell type and time point are not known. Sample: PBMCs or a T cell subset sorted from them (not recorded which). This chain uses TRBV29-1 with TRBJ2-7; possible D gene TRBD2, 6 bases. CDR3 amino acids: CSVTGAYEQYF. CDR3 sequence (DNA): TGCAGCGTGACGGGAGCCTACGAGCAGTACTTC.